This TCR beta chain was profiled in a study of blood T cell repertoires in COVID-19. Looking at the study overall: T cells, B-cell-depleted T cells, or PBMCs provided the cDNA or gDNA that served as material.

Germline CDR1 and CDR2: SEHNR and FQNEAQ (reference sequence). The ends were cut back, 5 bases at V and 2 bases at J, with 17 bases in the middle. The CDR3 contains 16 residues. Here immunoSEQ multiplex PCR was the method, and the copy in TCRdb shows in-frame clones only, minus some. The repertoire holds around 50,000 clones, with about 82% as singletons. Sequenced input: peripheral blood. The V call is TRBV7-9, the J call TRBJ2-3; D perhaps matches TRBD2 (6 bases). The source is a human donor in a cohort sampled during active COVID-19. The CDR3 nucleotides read TGTGCCAGCAGCAAAAGAATAGCGGCGATCACAGATACGCAGTATTTT. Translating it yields CASSKRIAAITDTQYF.